The 13 T cell receptor beta chains given below trace back to one sample, sequenced in a study of T cells in Graves' hyperthyroidism and ophthalmopathy. Regions amplified from RNA transcripts were the TCR beta CDR3 regions. TCR CDR3 underwent first-round RT-PCR with the HTBI primer set. MiXCR, run by TCRdb on the multiplex PCR reads, gives a single entry per CDR3 protein. The table has hundreds of thousands of distinct CDR3 sequences, 35% to 40% seen once. What was sequenced was blood. The source is a man between 18 and 29 years old with Graves' hyperthyroidism.

The gene calls are TRBV20-1 and TRBJ1-2; weak D call: TRBD1 (6 bases). The CDR3 covers 13 residues. Deletions cut 6 bases from V and 1 base from J, with 12 bases between. Per germline, CDR1 DFQATT and CDR2 SNEGSKA (reference sequence). CDR3 loop: CSAHGQINYGYTF. The CDR3 DNA follows: TGCAGTGCACACGGACAGATTAACTATGGCTACACCTTC.

The genes are TRBV28 and TRBJ1-6; TRBD1 is a possible D gene (5 bases). CDR1 and CDR2 from the germline V gene are MDHEN and SYDVKM. There are 13 residues in the CDR3. V was clipped by 5 bases and J by 10 bases, with 12 bases between them. Here the CDR3 DNA reads TGTGCCAGCAGTCGGTCGGGGGGGTCACCCCTCCACTTT. It specifies CASSRSGGSPLHF.

The table lists this clonotype with many counts. The V and J genes are TRBV29-1 and TRBJ1-1; 7 positions agree with TRBD1. The V and J ends lost 6 bases and 6 bases, in that order; junction bases with no gene match: 7. This CDR3 is built from 12 residues. Per germline, CDR1 SQVTM and CDR2 ANQGSEA. CDR3 sequence: CSVQGGRAEAFF. CDR3 sequence (DNA): TGCAGCGTCCAGGGGGGAAGGGCTGAAGCTTTCTTT.

This rearrangement joins TRBV5-1 to TRBJ2-7; the match to TRBD1 covers 7 bases. Germline V gives CDR1 SGHRS, CDR2 YFSETQ. This CDR3 region has 13 residues. After removal of 1 base from V and 5 bases from J, the junction contained 3 bases not matched to a gene. The CDR3 bases are TGCGCCAGCAGCTTGACCGACAGGGACGAGCAGTACTTC. This encodes CASSLTDRDEQYF.

This clonotype turned up a few times. The chain has TRBV7-9 and TRBJ1-3; TRBD1 agrees at 7 bases. With 5 bases clipped from V and 1 base from J, the junction kept 8 bases outside the gene matches. The CDR3 extends over 16 amino acids. Germline assignment: CDR1 SEHNR and CDR2 FQNEAQ (reference sequence). Written as DNA, the CDR3 is TGTGCCAGCAGCCCGGACAGGCATGATTCTGGAAACACCATATATTTT. Translating gives CASSPDRHDSGNTIYF.

This clonotype was observed at least ten times. The gene calls are TRBV20-1 and TRBJ1-1; D not certain. CDR3 length: 18 amino acids. V was pared by 2 bases and J by 7 bases, with 29 bases between. Per the germline V gene, CDR1 is DFQATT and CDR2 is SNEGSKA (reference sequence). The CDR3 is CSARRHRTHVMEGHEAFF. CDR3 bases: TGCAGTGCTAGACGCCACCGGACGCACGTTATGGAGGGCCATGAAGCTTTCTTT.

This clonotype has at least ten counts. The V gene is TRBV7-3, the J gene TRBJ1-2; 9 bases map to TRBD1. CDR1 SGHTA and CDR2 FQGTGA come from the germline V gene. The CDR3 sequence is 13 residues long. The ends lost 5 bases at V and 6 bases at J; junction bases unmatched: 4. The CDR3 loop reads CASSLRQGDGYTF. The CDR3 region has the DNA TGTGCCAGCAGCCTTCGACAGGGGGATGGCTACACCTTC.

The genes are TRBV5-1 and TRBJ2-5; a possible D gene is TRBD1 (6 bases). V was clipped by 1 base and J by 5 bases, with 12 bases between them. Per the germline V gene, CDR1 is SGHRS and CDR2 is YFSETQ. The CDR3 consists of 14 residues. CDR3 loop: CASSLSQGLETQYF. The CDR3 DNA reads TGCGCCAGCAGCTTGAGCCAGGGGCTCGAGACCCAGTACTTC.

This sequence joins TRBV5-1 and TRBJ2-7; D is ambiguous. V dropped 10 bases and J dropped 5 bases, with 16 bases sitting between them. This CDR3 is 12 amino acids long. Germline loops: CDR1 SGHRS, CDR2 YFSETQ. The CDR3 reads CARRQVTDEQYF. For the CDR3, the DNA is TGCGCCCGCCGACAAGTGACTGACGAGCAGTACTTC. The whole variable domain, remainder taken from reference TRBV5-1 and TRBJ2-7, is KAGVTQTPRYLIKTRGQQVTLSCSPISGHRSVSWYQQTPGQGLQFLFEYFSETQRNKGNFPGRFSGRQFSNSRSEMNVSTLELGDSALYLCARRQVTDEQYFGPGTRLTVT.

This clonotype came up many times. This chain joins TRBV25-1 and TRBJ1-3, with D uncertain. Per germline, CDR1 MGHDK and CDR2 SYGVNS. Trimming shortened V by 6 bases and J by 0 bases, and 3 bases separated the two germline ends. This CDR3 region has 12 residues. The CDR3 DNA follows: TGTGCCAGCAGGGCCTCTGGAAACACCATATATTTT. Translating gives CASRASGNTIYF. The variable domain in full, completed from reference TRBV25-1 and TRBJ1-3, reads EADIYQTPRYLVIGTGKKITLECSQTMGHDKMYWYQQDPGMELHLIHYSYGVNSTEKGDLSSESTVSRIRTEHFPLTLESARPSHTSQYLCASRASGNTIYFGEGSWLTVV.

This clonotype has at least ten counts. The CDR3 nucleotides read TGCAGTGCTAGCCCCGGACAGGGGGTCTACGAGCAGTACTTC. It yields the protein CSASPGQGVYEQYF. J is TRBJ2-7 and V is TRBV20-1; TRBD1 matches 10 bases. Germline loops: CDR1 DFQATT, CDR2 SNEGSKA (reference sequence). CDR3 size: 14 residues. The V and J ends lost 3 bases and 3 bases, in that order; junction bases with no gene match: 5.

The chain recombines TRBV2 with TRBJ1-4, with TRBD1 identical over 10 bases. The ends lost 4 bases at V and 3 bases at J; junction bases unmatched: 2. The CDR3 totals 15 residues. The V gene's germline CDR1 is SNHLY and CDR2 FYNNEI. In DNA, the CDR3 is TGTGCCAGCAGTGTGGGACAGGGGTCTAATGAAAAACTGTTTTTT. This codes for CASSVGQGSNEKLFF.

The V and J genes are TRBV5-1 and TRBJ1-1, with TRBD1 matching 8 bases. From germline, CDR1 is SGHRS and CDR2 YFSETQ. The V segment lost 4 bases and the J segment 1 base; nucleotides outside the gene matches: 18. The CDR3 totals 19 residues. The CDR3 bases are TGCGCCAGCAGCCGGACAGGGCGGACGTTCCCCGAACCGAACACTGAAGCTTTCTTT. This translates into CASSRTGRTFPEPNTEAFF. The full variable domain, in which reference TRBV5-1 and TRBJ1-1 provide the parts outside the CDR3, is KAGVTQTPRYLIKTRGQQVTLSCSPISGHRSVSWYQQTPGQGLQFLFEYFSETQRNKGNFPGRFSGRQFSNSRSEMNVSTLELGDSALYLCASSRTGRTFPEPNTEAFFGQGTRLTVV.